This T cell receptor (beta chain) was found in a study of blood T cell repertoires in COVID-19. The V gene's germline CDR1 is SGHDT and CDR2 YYEEEE. The CDR3 has 16 residues. V was cut by 0 bases and J by 0 bases, with 10 bases left in between. Per the original methods: Amplifying reference gene primers gave estimates of nucleated cell counts. The repertoire was sequenced with immunoSEQ multiplex PCR; TCRdb's copy has only in-frame clones and lacks some. V and J calls and clone size follow that table, whereas D and trimming were derived from the DNA. This table holds just under 250,000 clones, 75% to 90% found once. Allocation to cohorts depended on clinical history reported by the participants.

The V gene is TRBV5-6, the J gene TRBJ1-3; D is unresolved. The sequence was obtained from a woman aged 25 to 39 who had recovered from COVID-19. The sequencing sample was made of PBMCs or T cells enriched from blood (not recorded which). Here the CDR3 reads CASSLVGSPSGNTIYF. In DNA, the CDR3 is TGTGCCAGCAGCTTGGTGGGGAGTCCCTCTGGAAACACCATATATTTT.